This is a list of T cell receptor beta chains from one sample in a study of T cells in Graves' hyperthyroidism and ophthalmopathy. TCRdb re-derived calls from the multiplex PCR reads in MiXCR, one entry per CDR3 protein. The repertoire holds about 96,000 distinct CDR3 sequences, roughly 49% seen once, with around 27% in the top ten. Sequencing was done on a sample of blood. The receptors were gathered from a woman aged 40 to 49 with Graves' hyperthyroidism. The CDR3 runs from the conserved cysteine through the conserved F or W. Fields, in order: J gene, V gene, clone size, D gene, CDR3 DNA, CDR3 protein. D genes are given only for firm matches. Size is omitted from some rows. Given values are once, few, many or a class for expanded clones.

j_gene: TRBJ1-2; v_gene: TRBV15; abundance: -; d_gene: -; CDR3nt: TGTGCCACCAGCCCCCAAGGGGCAGGCGGCTACACCTTC; CDR3aa: CATSPQGAGGYTF
j_gene: TRBJ2-7; v_gene: TRBV9; abundance: -; d_gene: -; CDR3nt: TGTGCCAGCAGCGCCGCTTGGGGGGACGAGCAGTACTTC; CDR3aa: CASSAAWGDEQYF
j_gene: TRBJ1-1; v_gene: TRBV18; abundance: -; d_gene: -; CDR3nt: TGTGCCAGCTCACCTCTTCGCGACACTGAAGCTTTCTTT; CDR3aa: CASSPLRDTEAFF
j_gene: TRBJ2-5; v_gene: TRBV7-8; abundance: many; d_gene: TRBD2; CDR3nt: TGTGCCAGCAGCTCCCCCGGGAGGGGACAAGAGACCCAGTACTTC; CDR3aa: CASSSPGRGQETQYF
j_gene: TRBJ2-5; v_gene: TRBV29-1; abundance: -; d_gene: TRBD2; CDR3nt: TGCAGCGTTGACGAAGGGAGGGGGACCCAGTACTTC; CDR3aa: CSVDEGRGTQYF
j_gene: TRBJ2-5; v_gene: TRBV2; abundance: -; d_gene: TRBD1; CDR3nt: TGTGCCAGCAGTGAAGAGGGACAGGGGGGAGAGACCCAGTACTTC; CDR3aa: CASSEEGQGGETQYF
j_gene: TRBJ1-3; v_gene: TRBV28; abundance: -; d_gene: -; CDR3nt: TGTGCCAGCAAAAGGGAATGGAACACCATATATTTT; CDR3aa: CASKREWNTIYF
j_gene: TRBJ1-6; v_gene: TRBV20-1; abundance: -; d_gene: TRBD1; CDR3nt: TGCAGTGCTACACAGGGGGCTTCACCCCTCCACTTT; CDR3aa: CSATQGASPLHF
j_gene: TRBJ2-7; v_gene: TRBV6-4; abundance: -; d_gene: TRBD2; CDR3nt: TGTGCCAGCAGTGACGGGGGAGGGCCGGACGAGCAGTACTTC; CDR3aa: CASSDGGGPDEQYF
j_gene: TRBJ1-1; v_gene: TRBV19; abundance: -; d_gene: -; CDR3nt: TGTGCCAGTAGTATCTCTACGGGACACCTGAACACTGAAGCTTTCTTT; CDR3aa: CASSISTGHLNTEAFF
j_gene: TRBJ1-1; v_gene: TRBV5-1; abundance: -; d_gene: -; CDR3nt: TGCGCCAGCAGCCCGGGACACCGGGGCACTGAAGCTTTCTTT; CDR3aa: CASSPGHRGTEAFF
j_gene: TRBJ1-1; v_gene: TRBV29-1; abundance: once; d_gene: -; CDR3nt: TGCAGCGTTGCCCACAGGGAGAAGAACACTGAAGCTTTCTTT; CDR3aa: CSVAHREKNTEAFF
j_gene: TRBJ2-3; v_gene: TRBV5-1; abundance: -; d_gene: TRBD2; CDR3nt: TGCGCCAGCAGCAGGACTAGCGGGAGTTGGAGCACAGATACGCAGTATTTT; CDR3aa: CASSRTSGSWSTDTQYF
j_gene: TRBJ2-3; v_gene: TRBV20-1; abundance: few; d_gene: -; CDR3nt: TGCAGTGCTAGCCCGGGACAAGTAGGGGGGGCAGATACGCAGTATTTT; CDR3aa: CSASPGQVGGADTQYF
j_gene: TRBJ1-5; v_gene: TRBV7-9; abundance: -; d_gene: -; CDR3nt: TGTGCCAGCAGTCTCGGGGCCCCAGGAGGGCAGCCCCAGCATTTT; CDR3aa: CASSLGAPGGQPQHF
j_gene: TRBJ1-2; v_gene: TRBV7-9; abundance: -; d_gene: TRBD1; CDR3nt: TGTGCCAGCAGCTTGGGAACGACAGGGGGCGTTGGCTACACCTTC; CDR3aa: CASSLGTTGGVGYTF
j_gene: TRBJ2-1; v_gene: TRBV20-1; abundance: -; d_gene: -; CDR3nt: TGCAGTGCTAGACCTCAAGGGAATGAGCAGTTCTTC; CDR3aa: CSARPQGNEQFF
j_gene: TRBJ2-7; v_gene: TRBV5-1; abundance: -; d_gene: TRBD2; CDR3nt: TGCGCCAGCAGCGGGACTAGTTTTACCGAGCAGTACTTC; CDR3aa: CASSGTSFTEQYF
j_gene: TRBJ1-1; v_gene: TRBV19; abundance: -; d_gene: -; CDR3nt: TGCGCCAGCAACGTTGGGAAGGGAGACACTGAGGCTTTCTTT; CDR3aa: CASNVGKGDTEAFF
j_gene: TRBJ1-2; v_gene: TRBV20-1; abundance: -; d_gene: -; CDR3nt: TGCAGTGCTCGAGGGCAGCACTATGGCTACACCTTC; CDR3aa: CSARGQHYGYTF
j_gene: TRBJ2-1; v_gene: TRBV2; abundance: once; d_gene: -; CDR3nt: TGTGCCAGCACTGACTGGCTAGCCACCAGCAATGAGCAGTTCTTC; CDR3aa: CASTDWLATSNEQFF
j_gene: TRBJ2-2; v_gene: TRBV29-1; abundance: many; d_gene: TRBD1; CDR3nt: TGCAGCGTTGCCTACAGGGGAACCGGGGAGCTGTTTTTT; CDR3aa: CSVAYRGTGELFF
j_gene: TRBJ1-1; v_gene: TRBV7-2; abundance: -; d_gene: -; CDR3nt: TGTGCCAGCAGCCTCACCATGGGGGTAGGGGTGGCTTTCTTT; CDR3aa: CASSLTMGVGVAFF
j_gene: TRBJ1-1; v_gene: TRBV25-1; abundance: many; d_gene: -; CDR3nt: TGTGCCAGCAGTGGCGGCGGAAGGATGAACACTGAAGCTTTCTTT; CDR3aa: CASSGGGRMNTEAFF
j_gene: TRBJ2-7; v_gene: TRBV10-3; abundance: many; d_gene: TRBD2; CDR3nt: TGTGCCATCAGTGAGTCAACCGGAATAGCGGGAGGGCTCGAGCAGTACTTC; CDR3aa: CAISESTGIAGGLEQYF
j_gene: TRBJ1-2; v_gene: TRBV6-5; abundance: -; d_gene: TRBD1; CDR3nt: TGTGCCAGCAGTTACGGACAGGGGGGCTATGGCTACACCTTC; CDR3aa: CASSYGQGGYGYTF
j_gene: TRBJ2-5; v_gene: TRBV7-9; abundance: -; d_gene: TRBD2; CDR3nt: TGTGCCAGCAGCCCACCTAGCGGGACAGTTCAAGAGACCCAGTACTTC; CDR3aa: CASSPPSGTVQETQYF
j_gene: TRBJ1-2; v_gene: TRBV19; abundance: many; d_gene: -; CDR3nt: TGTGCCAGCTTTTCCTCCGGTGACTATGGCTACACCTTC; CDR3aa: CASFSSGDYGYTF
j_gene: TRBJ1-3; v_gene: TRBV9; abundance: -; d_gene: TRBD1; CDR3nt: TGTGCCAGCAGCGTAGGTGGACAGGGGAACACCATATATTTT; CDR3aa: CASSVGGQGNTIYF
j_gene: TRBJ1-6; v_gene: TRBV15; abundance: -; d_gene: -; CDR3nt: TGTGCCGCCAGCAGCTCTGGGCTTAGCTCCTATAATTCACCCCTCCACTTT; CDR3aa: CAASSSGLSSYNSPLHF
j_gene: TRBJ2-3; v_gene: TRBV7-6; abundance: -; d_gene: TRBD2; CDR3nt: TGTGCCAGCAGCTTAGTTGTACTAGCGGGAGATACGCAGTATTTT; CDR3aa: CASSLVVLAGDTQYF
j_gene: TRBJ2-6; v_gene: TRBV6-6; abundance: many; d_gene: -; CDR3nt: TGTGCCAGCAGAGTCGAGTGGCAGTATTTCTCTGGGGCCAACGTCCTGACTTTC; CDR3aa: CASRVEWQYFSGANVLTF
j_gene: TRBJ2-7; v_gene: TRBV7-2; abundance: many; d_gene: TRBD2; CDR3nt: TGTGCCAGCAGCTCTGAGGGGCTAGCGGGATTTTACGAGCAGTACTTC; CDR3aa: CASSSEGLAGFYEQYF
j_gene: TRBJ2-7; v_gene: TRBV29-1; abundance: once; d_gene: TRBD2; CDR3nt: TGCAGCGTTATCGCCCCGGGACTAGCGGAGCTAGCCTACGAGCAGTACTTC; CDR3aa: CSVIAPGLAELAYEQYF
j_gene: TRBJ1-1; v_gene: TRBV6-5; abundance: many; d_gene: -; CDR3nt: TGTGCCAGCAAGGGCCTCATGAACACTGAAGCTTTCTTT; CDR3aa: CASKGLMNTEAFF
j_gene: TRBJ1-1; v_gene: TRBV30; abundance: -; d_gene: -; CDR3nt: TGTGCCTGGAGTGGCGACACTGAAGCTTTCTTT; CDR3aa: CAWSGDTEAFF
j_gene: TRBJ2-5; v_gene: TRBV10-3; abundance: few; d_gene: TRBD1; CDR3nt: TGTGCCATCAGTGCCGCCCGGACAGGTCTGGAGACCCAGTACTTC; CDR3aa: CAISAARTGLETQYF
j_gene: TRBJ2-5; v_gene: TRBV7-3; abundance: -; d_gene: TRBD2; CDR3nt: TGTGCCAGCGGAAGGGGGACTAGCGGGAACCAAGAGACCCAGTACTTC; CDR3aa: CASGRGTSGNQETQYF
j_gene: TRBJ2-7; v_gene: TRBV7-9; abundance: many; d_gene: -; CDR3nt: TGTGCCAGCAGCTTAGTGGACACCTACGAGCAGTACTTC; CDR3aa: CASSLVDTYEQYF